What follows are 30 T cell receptor beta chains derived from one specimen sequenced in a study of glioma-infiltrating T cells. Using RNA template, CDR3s of TCR alpha and beta were amplified with iRepertoire arm-PCR. One entry per CDR3 protein results from TCRdb running MiXCR on the multiplex PCR reads. This table holds around 90,000 distinct CDR3 sequences, around 40% found once. What was sequenced was glioma tissue, nonneoplastic brain tissue, or PBMCs (not recorded which). All receptors derive from a human donor with low-grade glioma or glioblastoma, undergoing nonglioma brain surgery, or in good health (not recorded which).

Worth noting for this clonotype: This may arise from a read error, as a much more abundant clone is one base away. The chain recombines TRBV19 with TRBJ2-2, with 7 nucleotides matching TRBD2. The CDR3 is made up of 16 amino acids. Germline-derived CDR1 and CDR2 are LNHDA and SQIVND (reference sequence). Losses at the gene ends were 5 bases for V and 4 bases for J; bases not matched to a gene: 10. The CDR3 nucleotides read TGTGCCAGTAGTGCCCTAGCGGAAACGAGCACCGGGGAGCTGTTTTTT. This encodes CASSALAETSTGELFF. Using reference TRBV19 and TRBJ2-2 for the parts outside the CDR3, the full variable domain is DGGITQSPKYLFRKEGQNVTLSCEQNLNHDAMYWYRQDPGQGLRLIYYSQIVNDFQKGDIAEGYSVSREKKESFPLTVTSAQKNPTAFYLCASSALAETSTGELFFGEGSRLTVL.

This clonotype was counted ten times or more. The V gene is TRBV12-3 or TRBV12-4, the J gene TRBJ1-5, with a possible D match to TRBD1 (5 bases). Trimming cost V 6 bases and J 5 bases, with 14 bases left between them. The CDR3 sequence is 14 residues long. The CDR3 coding sequence is TGTGCCAGCAGGATCGGGACTAAAGATCAGCCCCAGCATTTT. This gives the protein CASRIGTKDQPQHF.

This clonotype has a count of ten or more. The chain links TRBV4-1 to TRBJ1-1, with TRBD1 identical over 7 bases. Looked up from germline, CDR1 is MGHRA and CDR2 is YSYEKL. This CDR3 region has 14 residues. J was trimmed by 4 bases and V by 4 bases; bases with no gene match: 6. CDR3 nucleotide sequence: TGCGCCAGCAGCCGATCATCAGGGGGCACTGAAGCTTTCTTT. It translates to CASSRSSGGTEAFF.

This clonotype was seen ten or more times. This could be a read error, since a much larger clone is one nucleotide away. V is TRBV5-5 and J is TRBJ2-7, with D possibly matching TRBD1 (5 bases). V shed 6 bases and J shed 4 bases, with 8 bases lying between them. The germline CDR1 and CDR2 sequences are SGHKS and YYEKEE (reference sequence). This CDR3 is 11 amino acids long. The CDR3 protein is CASKSGYEQYF. DNA for the CDR3: TGTGCCAGCAAATCAGGGTACGAGCAGTACTTC. Combining the CDR3 with reference TRBV5-5 and TRBJ2-7 gives the whole variable domain DAGVTQSPTHLIKTRGQQVTLRCSPISGHKSVSWYQQVLGQGPQFIFQYYEKEERGRGNFPDRFSARQFPNYSSELNVNALLLGDSALYLCASKSGYEQYFGPGTRLTVT.

A single count supports this clonotype. The chain uses TRBV20-1 and TRBJ1-1; 7 positions match TRBD1. V lost 1 base, J lost 0 bases, and 5 bases stayed unmatched. This CDR3 comprises 15 residues. Per the germline V gene, CDR1 is DFQATT and CDR2 is SNEGSKA (reference sequence). The CDR3 DNA follows: TGCAGTGCTAGAGGGGAGGGGGCTTTGAACACTGAAGCTTTCTTT. Translating it yields CSARGEGALNTEAFF.

This clonotype was seen at least ten times. The V and J genes are TRBV20-1 and TRBJ1-5, with D possibly matching TRBD1 (5 bases). Between the trimmed V and J ends, which lost 3 bases and 5 bases, there was a span of 8 bases. CDR1 DFQATT and CDR2 SNEGSKA come from the germline V gene (reference sequence). CDR3 length: 12 residues. CDR3 sequence reads: CSASRGDQPQHF. DNA for the CDR3: TGCAGTGCTAGTAGGGGAGATCAGCCCCAGCATTTT.

The gene calls are TRBV28 and TRBJ2-3; D unclear. V was pared by 6 bases and J by 11 bases, with 18 bases between. Germline-derived CDR1 and CDR2 are MDHEN and SYDVKM. The CDR3 has 13 residues. CDR3 nucleotides: TGTGCCAGCAGACCAGGCTCCTACAATGAGCAGTATTTT. It is translated as CASRPGSYNEQYF.

A word on this clonotype: An end of the junction does not agree with germline; a read error may underlie this. This chain uses TRBV20-1 with TRBJ2-1, with D perhaps matching TRBD1 (5 bases). Looked up from germline, CDR1 is DFQATT and CDR2 is SNEGSKA (reference sequence). The CDR3 is 13 residues long. In DNA, the CDR3 is TGCAGTTCTAGAGTGGCAGGGTCTGGTGAGCAGTTCTTT. Residues: CSSRVAGSGEQFF.

A word on this clonotype: Germline and junction disagree at one end, which may indicate a read error. The chain links TRBV14 to TRBJ2-5; D not resolved. Germline CDR1 is SGHDN and CDR2 is FVKESK. The CDR3 loop spans 14 amino acids. The CDR3 here is CVSSQDRKGETQYF. In DNA, the CDR3 is TGTGTCAGCAGCCAAGATCGTAAAGGGGAGACCCAGTACTTC.

Notes on this clonotype: An end of the junction does not agree with germline; a read error may underlie this. CDR3 coding DNA: TGTGCCAACAGTCCCCGGGGAGGATACTCTGGGGCCAACGTCCTGACTTTC. It translates to CANSPRGGYSGANVLTF. The V gene is TRBV28, the J gene TRBJ2-6; the D gene is possibly TRBD2 (6 bases). The V gene's germline CDR1 is MDHEN and CDR2 SYDVKM. The CDR3 runs 17 residues.

Details on this clonotype: The CDR3 end shows no conserved phenylalanine or tryptophan, and so a read error is likely. J is TRBJ2-1 and V is TRBV6-5; 11 bases agree with TRBD1. CDR1 MNHEY and CDR2 SVGAGI come from the germline V gene. The CDR3 length is 15 residues. The CDR3 region has the DNA TGCGCCAGCGGGGAGGACAGGGGGCTCTGGAATGAGCAGTTCCTC. Amino acids: CASGEDRGLWNEQFL.

This clonotype has a count of ten or more. The chain joins TRBV4-2 to TRBJ2-3, with D possibly called TRBD1 or TRBD2 (7 bases each). V was shortened by 1 base and J by 4 bases, with 15 bases between the two germline ends. Germline-derived CDR1 and CDR2 are LGHNA and YNFKEQ. The CDR3 length is 16 residues. CDR3 bases: TGTGCCAGCAGCCAAGCAACAGGGGAGGGGGCAGATACGCAGTATTTT. The encoded protein is CASSQATGEGADTQYF.

Details on this clonotype: One junction end disagrees with the germline gene, perhaps due to a read error. V usage is TRBV19 and J usage is TRBJ2-2; D is unclear. Germline assignment: CDR1 LNHDA and CDR2 SQIVND (reference sequence). The CDR3 contains 12 residues. The DNA for the CDR3 is TGTGCCAGTATCGCATACACCAGGGAGCTGTTTTTT. Translation gives CASIAYTRELFF. The full variable domain, in which reference TRBV19 and TRBJ2-2 provide the parts outside the CDR3, is DGGITQSPKYLFRKEGQNVTLSCEQNLNHDAMYWYRQDPGQGLRLIYYSQIVNDFQKGDIAEGYSVSREKKESFPLTVTSAQKNPTAFYLCASIAYTRELFFGEGSRLTVL.

This chain links TRBV24-1 with TRBJ1-5; a weak D match, TRBD1 (6 bases). The CDR3 is 13 amino acids. V was shortened by 7 bases and J by 5 bases, with 11 bases between the two germline ends. Germline lookup yields CDR1 KGHDR and CDR2 SFDVKD. The CDR3 coding sequence is TGTGCCACCAGCCGACAGGTGTATCAGCCCCAGCATTTT. It codes for CATSRQVYQPQHF.

V is TRBV28 and J is TRBJ2-7; 7 bases map to TRBD1. V gave up 6 bases and J gave up 6 bases; unmatched junction bases: 11. The germline CDR1 and CDR2 sequences are MDHEN and SYDVKM. There are 14 residues in the CDR3. This CDR3 is CASSLYRGLSEQYF. DNA of the CDR3: TGTGCCAGCAGCCTCTACAGGGGCCTGAGCGAGCAGTACTTC.

This clonotype was detected a few times. The chain employs TRBV11-2 and TRBJ2-3; 9 bases are shared with TRBD2. The CDR3 covers 17 residues. Germline CDR1 SGHAT, CDR2 FQNNGV. Unmatched junction bases numbered 9, after V lost 1 base and J lost 4 bases. The CDR3 sequence: CASSLGWAGGGADTQYF. The CDR3 region has the DNA TGTGCCAGCAGCTTAGGTTGGGCGGGAGGGGGCGCAGATACGCAGTATTTT.

This clonotype was seen at least ten times. V gene TRBV28 combines with J gene TRBJ1-4, with TRBD1 identical over 7 bases. The CDR3 loop spans 14 amino acids. J lost 8 bases, V lost 4 bases, and 7 bases had no gene match. Germline V lookup: CDR1 MDHEN, CDR2 SYDVKM. The chain's CDR3 is CASSSDRLREKLFF. The CDR3, as DNA: TGTGCCAGCAGTTCGGACAGGCTGAGGGAAAAACTGTTTTTT.

This clonotype was recorded many times. The chain couples TRBV12-3 or TRBV12-4 to TRBJ2-3; perhaps TRBD2 as D (5 bases). V lost 4 bases and J lost 14, with 13 bases in between. This CDR3 comprises 11 residues. In nucleotides, the CDR3 is TGTGCCAGCAGTTCGGCTAGCAGTTGGTATTTT. Its protein is CASSSASSWYF.

Regarding this clonotype: At one end the junction does not follow the germline gene, possibly because of a read error. The J gene is TRBJ2-3, the V gene TRBV4-1; 9 bases fit TRBD2. The CDR3 totals 15 residues. From germline, CDR1 is MGHRA and CDR2 YSYEKL. The CDR3 is CASSQGAGGTDTQYF. The CDR3, as DNA: TGCGCCAGCAGCCAAGGAGCGGGGGGCACAGACACGCAGTATTTT.

This clonotype was seen only once. Just one base apart from a much larger clone, this may be a read error. The genes are TRBV7-2 and TRBJ2-2; D call uncertain. Trimming removed 4 bases at V and 5 bases at J, with 14 bases between. This CDR3 comprises 15 residues. Per germline, CDR1 SGHTA and CDR2 FQGNSA. The CDR3 coding sequence is TGTGCCAGCAGCTCGTCGGGCCAGACTACCGGGGAGCTGTTTTTT. It translates to CASSSSGQTTGELFF.

This clonotype was recorded at least ten times. The chain joins TRBV6-1 to TRBJ1-1; D is perhaps TRBD1 (5 bases). CDR1 and CDR2 from the germline V gene are MNHNS and SASEGT. V was pared by 5 bases and J by 1 base, with 17 bases between. The CDR3 extends over 16 amino acids. The CDR3 region is CASSPGTVRGNTEAFF. DNA of the CDR3: TGTGCCAGCAGTCCCGGGACGGTTCGGGGGAACACTGAAGCTTTCTTT.

V gene TRBV20-1 combines with J gene TRBJ1-1; D is unresolved. The CDR3 length is 12 residues. Germline lookup yields CDR1 DFQATT and CDR2 SNEGSKA (reference sequence). The CDR3 loop reads CGCLQMNTEAFF. CDR3 sequence (DNA): TGCGGTTGTCTGCAGATGAACACTGAAGCTTTCTTT.

The CDR3 region is CASSLDHRALGGNTIYF. The CDR3 nucleotides read TGTGCCAGCAGCTTGGACCACCGGGCCCTCGGAGGAAACACCATATATTTT. The chain couples TRBV5-4 to TRBJ1-3, with no clear D. Germline CDR1 reads SGHNT; CDR2 reads YYREEE (reference sequence). Trimming shortened V by 0 bases and J by 4 bases, and 17 bases separated the two germline ends. The CDR3 totals 17 residues.

This clonotype was picked up many times. The V gene is TRBV28, the J gene TRBJ1-2; perhaps TRBD1 as D (5 bases). The CDR3 length is 13 residues. V shed 6 bases and J shed 6 bases, with 14 bases lying between them. The germline V gene encodes CDR1 MDHEN and CDR2 SYDVKM. The CDR3 spells CASRIGGDDGYTF. The CDR3 nucleotides are TGTGCCAGCAGGATCGGAGGGGATGATGGCTACACCTTC.

The chain joins TRBV29-1 to TRBJ2-7, with 7 bases fitting TRBD2. Germline CDR1 reads SQVTM; CDR2 reads ANQGSEA. The trim removed 7 bases at V and 0 bases at J, leaving 9 bases unmatched. There are 14 residues in the CDR3. As DNA, the CDR3 is TGCAGCGCCCGAGCGGGAACCCTCTCCTACGAGCAGTACTTC. Translated, it gives CSARAGTLSYEQYF.

This clonotype was recorded at least ten times. The gene calls are TRBV25-1 and TRBJ1-2, with D possibly being TRBD1 (6 bases). Germline lookup yields CDR1 MGHDK and CDR2 SYGVNS. The CDR3 length is 14 residues. The V and J ends lost 5 bases and 6 bases respectively, with 16 bases between them. CDR3 sequence: CASSSVGAGNGYTF. The CDR3 DNA is TGTGCCAGCAGTTCCGTGGGGGCTGGGAATGGCTACACCTTC.

This clonotype was recorded many times. The chain recombines TRBV5-4 with TRBJ2-7; TRBD1 agrees at 8 bases. The ends lost 3 bases at V and 5 bases at J; junction bases unmatched: 1. Per the germline V gene, CDR1 is SGHNT and CDR2 is YYREEE (reference sequence). The CDR3 spans 12 residues. CDR3 in amino acids: CASSSDRDEQYF. The CDR3 DNA sequence: TGTGCCAGCAGCTCGGACAGGGACGAGCAGTACTTC.

This clonotype was detected ten times or more. J is TRBJ2-1 and V is TRBV5-4, with a tentative D call TRBD2 (6 bases). Between the trimmed V and J ends, which lost 4 bases and 5 bases, there was a span of 10 bases. Germline CDR1 and CDR2: SGHNT and YYREEE (reference sequence). CDR3 size: 13 residues. The CDR3 reads CASSPRLDNEQFF. The CDR3, as DNA: TGTGCCAGCAGCCCCCGACTAGACAATGAGCAGTTCTTC.

The rearrangement joins TRBV6-1 to TRBJ2-5, with D hard to call. With 5 bases removed from V and 5 bases from J, the gap between germline ends came to 12 bases. CDR1 and CDR2 from the germline V gene are MNHNS and SASEGT. The CDR3 totals 13 residues. The CDR3 sequence is CASSSRRRETQYF. In nucleotides, the CDR3 is TGTGCCAGCAGTTCGCGGCGTCGCGAGACCCAGTACTTC.

The sample holds many counts of this clonotype. This rearrangement joins TRBV19 to TRBJ2-3; 8 bases fit TRBD2. Trimming cost V 7 bases and J 2 bases; bases outside gene matches: 11. Germline-derived CDR1 and CDR2 are LNHDA and SQIVND (reference sequence). The CDR3 runs 16 residues. The CDR3 DNA is TGTGCCAGTACCCTCAGGTTAGCGGGACACACAGATACGCAGTATTTT. This gives the protein CASTLRLAGHTDTQYF.